This entry concerns a single TCR beta chain. Antigen specificity is unknown. The sample originates from a study of OX40 agonist ivuxolimab in advanced cancers. The J segment lost 1 base and the V segment lost 5 bases, leaving 5 bases of the junction unmatched. CDR1 is SGHKS and CDR2 is YYEKEE in the germline V gene (reference sequence). The CDR3 contains 15 residues. This table comes from immunoSEQ multiplex PCR, and its TCRdb copy is limited to in-frame clones, with some not included. The sample consists of about 77,000 clones, roughly 90% of them appearing once. Study observations and caveats: Antigen specificity was not determined for the expanded peripheral T cells.

This specimen was CD4+ or CD8+ T cells sorted from blood, taken in a trial of the OX40 agonist ivuxolimab. The receptor was isolated from an adult with an advanced solid tumor such as melanoma, head and neck, liver or kidney cancer. The rearrangement joins TRBV5-5 to TRBJ1-5; 8 bases line up with TRBD1. CDR3 in amino acids: CASRMTGDSNQPQHF. In DNA, the CDR3 is TGTGCCAGCAGAATGACAGGGGACAGCAATCAGCCCCAGCATTTT.